This TCR beta chain was identified in a study of T cells in Graves' hyperthyroidism and ophthalmopathy. This clonotype showed up many times. No antigen is known for it. CDR3 length equals 12 residues. Trimming stripped 9 bases from V and 6 bases from J, with 12 bases between. From germline, CDR1 is SNHLY and CDR2 FYNNEI. Study-wide findings and caveats: Most thyroid clonotypes expanded above 0.001 appeared in blood too. Model-based prediction identified ophthalmopathy a median approximately 6 months prior to its onset.

The source material, RNA transcripts, was used to amplify TCR beta CDR3 regions. Primed by the HTBI set, a first-round RT-PCR was run on the TCR CDR3. TCRdb reprocessed the multiplex PCR reads with MiXCR, giving one entry per CDR3 protein. The sample records roughly 180,000 distinct CDR3 sequences, less than 10% being singletons. The rearrangement joins TRBV2 to TRBJ1-5, with D perhaps TRBD1 (6 bases). The sequence derives from a woman in her late teens or twenties with Graves' hyperthyroidism that later progressed to Graves' ophthalmopathy. Specimen: blood. This CDR3 reads CASNRVSQPQHF. The CDR3 region has the DNA TGTGCCAGTAACAGGGTTAGTCAGCCCCAGCATTTT.